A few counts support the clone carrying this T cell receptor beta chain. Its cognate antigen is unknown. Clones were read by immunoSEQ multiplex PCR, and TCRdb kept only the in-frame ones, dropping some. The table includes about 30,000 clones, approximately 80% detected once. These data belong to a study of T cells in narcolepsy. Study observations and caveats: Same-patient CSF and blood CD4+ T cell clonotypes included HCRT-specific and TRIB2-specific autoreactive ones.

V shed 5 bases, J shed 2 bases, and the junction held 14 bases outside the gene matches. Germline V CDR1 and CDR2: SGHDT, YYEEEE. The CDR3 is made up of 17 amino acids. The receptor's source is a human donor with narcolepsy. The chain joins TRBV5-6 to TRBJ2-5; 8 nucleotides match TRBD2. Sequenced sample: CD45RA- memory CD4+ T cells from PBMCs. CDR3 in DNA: TGTGCCAGCAGTCAAGAACGGGGGGGCCTTAAACAAGAGACCCAGTACTTC. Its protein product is CASSQERGGLKQETQYF.